This T cell receptor beta chain was identified in a study of regulatory T cells in long-lasting Graves disease. There are 13 residues in the CDR3. Trimming took off 5 bases at V and 5 bases at J, with 12 bases between the two ends. Arm-PCR with iRepertoire HTBI primers amplified the CDR3 regions for these TCR beta libraries. A single record per CDR3 protein comes from TCRdb applying MiXCR to the multiplex PCR reads. The sample shows about 470,000 distinct CDR3 sequences, 20% of them seen only once. This clonotype is a singleton in its sample. Its antigen is undetermined. Given the absence of the conserved phenylalanine or tryptophan at the CDR3 end, a read error is likely. The study, taken as a whole, reports: TRBV28, TRBJ1-2 and TRBJ2-5 were segments that persistent disease favored. Persistent patients had a count of shared public clonotypes (2,741) that exceeded that of new patients (approximately 1,000). Persistent Graves' patients showed a TCR diversity that was lower than that of newly diagnosed ones.

Time point given: persistent/refractory GD, antithyroid drugs over 5 years with positive TRAb. The TCR library was made from RNA extracted from PBMCs. The clonotype was recovered from a female donor with Graves disease. This chain connects TRBV12-3 or TRBV12-4 to TRBJ1-1, with D perhaps TRBD1 (6 bases). This specimen consisted of peripheral blood mononuclear cells (PBMCs), obtained when the disease was refractory, from a patient treated with antithyroid drugs. As DNA, the CDR3 is TGTGCCAGCAGTCGACAGGTCTTTACTGAAGCTTTCCTT. The encoded protein is CASSRQVFTEAFL.